A selection of T cell receptor beta chains follows, all from one sample in a study of blood T cell repertoires in COVID-19. Clones were sequenced by immunoSEQ multiplex PCR, and TCRdb holds only the in-frame ones, with some missing. The table shows about 230,000 clones, with about 79% occurring only once. The sequenced sample consisted of peripheral blood. The receptor source for this set is a man in his forties who had recovered from COVID-19. The CDR3 runs from the conserved cysteine through the conserved F or W. A D gene is named only where the DNA matches it firmly. Clone size, where shown, is once, few, many, or a class for clones that have expanded.

d_gene,v_gene,j_gene,abundance,CDR3nt,CDR3aa
TRBD1,TRBV3-1/TRBV3-2,TRBJ1-4,few,TGTGCCAGCAGCCACAGGGGGCTTGAAAAACTGTTTTTT,CASSHRGLEKLFF
TRBD1,TRBV7-9,TRBJ1-2,.,TGTGCCAGCAGCGGCAGGGGGGTTGATTATGGCTACACCTTC,CASSGRGVDYGYTF
.,TRBV29-1,TRBJ2-1,.,TGCAGCGTTGAATTTCCCCACCTAACCCTCTCCTACAATGAGCAGTTCTTC,CSVEFPHLTLSYNEQFF
.,TRBV2,TRBJ1-2,.,TGTGCCAGCAGTGTAAACCACCAGGGAGGCTACACCTTC,CASSVNHQGGYTF
TRBD2,TRBV6-2/TRBV6-3,TRBJ2-3,.,TGTGCCAGCAGTAGGGAACTAGCGGGTCGAGATACGCAGTATTTT,CASSRELAGRDTQYF
TRBD1,TRBV4-1,TRBJ1-1,.,TGCGCCAGCAGCCCGGTGGGGAGACAGGGTCCTATGAACACTGAAGCTTTCTTT,CASSPVGRQGPMNTEAFF
TRBD1,TRBV24-1,TRBJ2-5,few,TGTGCCACCAGTGAGACGGGACAGGGGGAAGAGACCCAGTACTTC,CATSETGQGEETQYF
.,TRBV15,TRBJ2-7,.,TGTGCCACCAGCAGAGACAAGGACAGAGACCTGACTAGCTCAGCCTACGAGCAGTACTTC,CATSRDKDRDLTSSAYEQYF
.,TRBV6-5,TRBJ1-5,.,TGTGCCAGCAGTAGGGGCCCACCGCCCCAGCATTTT,CASSRGPPPQHF
.,TRBV2,TRBJ2-5,.,TGTGCCAGCAGTGAAGATGGCGGGCAAGAGACCCAGTACTTC,CASSEDGGQETQYF
.,TRBV21-1,TRBJ2-2,.,TGTGCCAGCAGCTGCCGGGACATCTACACCGGGGAGCTGTTTTTT,CASSCRDIYTGELFF
.,TRBV12-3/TRBV12-4,TRBJ2-5,.,TGTGCCAGCAGTTCGAGAGCCCAAGAGACCCAGTACTTC,CASSSRAQETQYF
.,TRBV19,TRBJ2-7,.,TGTGCCAGTAGTGGGGGCAGAAACTACGAGCAGTACTTC,CASSGGRNYEQYF
.,TRBV7-2,TRBJ2-3,once,TGTGCCAGCAGATCCACAGGGAACCTCTTCACAGATACGCAGTATTTT,CASRSTGNLFTDTQYF
.,TRBV28,TRBJ1-1,.,TGTGCCAGCAGCAGCCTCAGGCAGGGCCCCATGAACACTGAAGCTTTCTTT,CASSSLRQGPMNTEAFF
TRBD1,TRBV7-9,TRBJ2-1,.,TGTGCCAGCAGCCCCGGGACAGTCAATGAGCAGTTCTTC,CASSPGTVNEQFF
.,TRBV4-1,TRBJ1-6,few,TGCGCCAGCAGCCCCGCCGACAGGTATAATTCACCCCTCCACTTT,CASSPADRYNSPLHF
TRBD2,TRBV11-2,TRBJ2-1,.,TGTGCCAGCAGCACCCGGGGGGGCGGGAGCTATTACAATGAGCAGTTCTTC,CASSTRGGGSYYNEQFF
TRBD2,TRBV5-6,TRBJ2-1,.,TGTGCCAGCAGCTTGGGACTAGCGGTCCCATACAATGAGCAGTTCTTC,CASSLGLAVPYNEQFF
.,TRBV5-1,TRBJ1-1,.,TGCGCCAGCAGCTTGGACGGGGGAAACACTGAAGCTTTCTTT,CASSLDGGNTEAFF
TRBD1,TRBV18,TRBJ2-1,once,TGTGCCAGCTCACCGACGACAGGGGGTGAGGTTGAGCAGTTCTTC,CASSPTTGGEVEQFF
.,TRBV13,TRBJ2-1,few,TGTGCCAGCAGCGTAAGTCGACTAGGCAATGAGCAGTTCTTC,CASSVSRLGNEQFF
.,TRBV4-3,TRBJ1-3,.,TGCGCCAGCAGCCAAGAGTGGGGGGGATCTGGAAACACCATATATTTT,CASSQEWGGSGNTIYF
.,TRBV4-3,TRBJ1-1,once,TGCGCCAGCAGCCAAGAACTCACGAACACTGAAGCTTTCTTT,CASSQELTNTEAFF
.,TRBV7-9,TRBJ1-1,.,TGTGCCAGCAGCTTAGGGGCAAACACTGAAGCTTTCTTT,CASSLGANTEAFF
TRBD1,TRBV10-3,TRBJ2-5,.,TGTGCCATCAAGTCAGGGGGACAAGAGACCCAGTACTTC,CAIKSGGQETQYF
.,TRBV6-2/TRBV6-3,TRBJ1-5,.,TGTGCCAGCAGTTACCAGGGGCGGGAGCATTTT,CASSYQGREHF
.,TRBV12-3/TRBV12-4,TRBJ1-1,once,TGTGCCAGCAGTTTCTACCCCCCGGCTTTCTTT,CASSFYPPAFF
.,TRBV5-1,TRBJ2-1,.,TGCGCCAGCACCCCCTCGGGGAGGATCAATGAGCAGTTCTTC,CASTPSGRINEQFF
.,TRBV29-1,TRBJ1-1,.,TGCAGCGTTGAGTGGGCACAGGGTATGACTGAAGCTTTCTTT,CSVEWAQGMTEAFF
TRBD1,TRBV18,TRBJ1-2,.,TGTGCCAGCTCACCAGGGACAGGGTCCGATGGCTACACCTTC,CASSPGTGSDGYTF
.,TRBV5-4,TRBJ2-2,once,TGTGCCAGCAGCGAAGGGACAACGAACACCGGGGAGCTGTTTTTT,CASSEGTTNTGELFF
TRBD2,TRBV7-2,TRBJ2-7,.,TGTGCCAGCAGCTTAGGCCGGACTTCGGGGGGCGAGCAGTACTTC,CASSLGRTSGGEQYF
.,TRBV4-1,TRBJ2-3,many,TGCGCCAGCAGCCTAGGGGTGGCAGATACGCAGTATTTT,CASSLGVADTQYF
.,TRBV19,TRBJ1-2,.,TGTGCCAGTAGCGGACATGCTAACTATGGCTACACCTTC,CASSGHANYGYTF
.,TRBV11-2,TRBJ1-4,.,TGTGCCAGCAGCTTTACCGTGTCTTCCGCGGGCGAAAAACTGTTTTTT,CASSFTVSSAGEKLFF
.,TRBV5-6,TRBJ2-5,.,TGTGCCAGCAGCTCGGCGGCGGGAGAGACCCAGTACTTC,CASSSAAGETQYF
.,TRBV5-4,TRBJ2-7,.,TGTGCCACCTCCGAGGGGGGGGCCTACGAGCAGTACTTC,CATSEGGAYEQYF
.,TRBV7-2,TRBJ1-2,.,TGTGCCAGCAGCTTGGATCATACAGGGTTCGTTGGCTACACCTTC,CASSLDHTGFVGYTF
TRBD2,TRBV11-2,TRBJ2-1,.,TGTGCCAGCAGCTCGCCGGACGGGCTAGCGGGGCCCTACAATGAGCAGTTCTTC,CASSSPDGLAGPYNEQFF
.,TRBV10-3,TRBJ1-1,.,TGTGCCATGGGTCAGGGATTGAACACTGAAGCTTTCTTT,CAMGQGLNTEAFF
TRBD1,TRBV13,TRBJ1-5,once,TGTGCCAGCAGCTTAGGTGGACAGGATAATCAGCCCCAGCATTTT,CASSLGGQDNQPQHF
TRBD1,TRBV29-1,TRBJ2-3,.,TGCAGGGGACAGGTGGGAGGAACAGATACGCAGTATTTT,CRGQVGGTDTQYF
.,TRBV19,TRBJ1-3,.,TGTGCCAGTAGATCCCCCCAGGGGTCTGGAAACACCATATATTTT,CASRSPQGSGNTIYF
TRBD1,TRBV10-3,TRBJ2-7,.,TGTGCCACCCGACAGGGGGCCGCCTACGAGCAGTACTTC,CATRQGAAYEQYF
TRBD1,TRBV9,TRBJ2-2,.,TGTGCCAGCAGCCGGCGTACGACAGGGTCAGACGGGGAGCTGTTTTTT,CASSRRTTGSDGELFF